A selection of T cell receptor beta chains follows, all from one sample in a study of monozygotic twins with cystic fibrosis. Produced via immunoSEQ multiplex PCR; TCRdb's table is partial and in-frame only. Of around 29,000 clones in the sample, around four fifths were seen once. Sequencing input: blood. Receptors were obtained from a girl aged 2 to 9 with cystic fibrosis. Each CDR3 is given with its conserved first and last residue. D genes are given only for firm matches. The size field is filled for only some rows; it gives once, few, many or a size class.

D gene: -; clone size: -; CDR3 length: 14; J gene: TRBJ1-1; V gene: TRBV7-8; CDR3 DNA: TGTGCCAGCAGCTTAGGGTCCGGAAACACTGAAGCTTTCTTT; CDR3 protein: CASSLGSGNTEAFF
D gene: -; clone size: -; CDR3 length: 16; J gene: TRBJ2-7; V gene: TRBV7-9; CDR3 DNA: TGTGCCAGCAGCCCATTCCAGGGTATGGGGGTCTACGAGCAGTACTTC; CDR3 protein: CASSPFQGMGVYEQYF
D gene: TRBD1; clone size: -; CDR3 length: 17; J gene: TRBJ2-1; V gene: TRBV5-1; CDR3 DNA: TGCGCCAGCAGCTTGGCCGGAGGACAGGGGGTAGCCAATGAGCAGTTCTTC; CDR3 protein: CASSLAGGQGVANEQFF
D gene: -; clone size: -; CDR3 length: 15; J gene: TRBJ2-7; V gene: TRBV19; CDR3 DNA: TGTGCCAGTTCCGCGAGCACGGGGAGCTCCTACGAGCAGTACTTC; CDR3 protein: CASSASTGSSYEQYF
D gene: TRBD2; clone size: once; CDR3 length: 16; J gene: TRBJ2-2; V gene: TRBV19; CDR3 DNA: TGTGCCAGTAGTATAGCTCTAGCGGGAGGCACCGGGGAGCTGTTTTTT; CDR3 protein: CASSIALAGGTGELFF
D gene: TRBD1; clone size: once; CDR3 length: 15; J gene: TRBJ2-7; V gene: TRBV19; CDR3 DNA: TGTGCCAGTAGTATCTCGACAGGGTTGCGGTACGAGCAGTACTTC; CDR3 protein: CASSISTGLRYEQYF
D gene: -; clone size: -; CDR3 length: 14; J gene: TRBJ1-1; V gene: TRBV7-6; CDR3 DNA: TGTGCCAGCAGCTTGGGACTAATGAACACTGAAGCTTTCTTT; CDR3 protein: CASSLGLMNTEAFF
D gene: -; clone size: -; CDR3 length: 16; J gene: TRBJ1-3; V gene: TRBV6-4; CDR3 DNA: TGTGCCAGCAGTGACTCCTTAGGGGGAGCTGGAAACACCATATATTTT; CDR3 protein: CASSDSLGGAGNTIYF
D gene: -; clone size: -; CDR3 length: 16; J gene: TRBJ2-2; V gene: TRBV18; CDR3 DNA: TGTGCCAGCTCACCACTTGACCCAGGGATAAGCGGGGAGCTGTTTTTT; CDR3 protein: CASSPLDPGISGELFF
D gene: -; clone size: -; CDR3 length: 15; J gene: TRBJ2-1; V gene: TRBV19; CDR3 DNA: TGTGCCAGTAGCCCTGGACTGAGCTCCTACAATGAGCAGTTCTTC; CDR3 protein: CASSPGLSSYNEQFF
D gene: -; clone size: -; CDR3 length: 16; J gene: TRBJ1-2; V gene: TRBV7-7; CDR3 DNA: TGTGCTAGCAGCTTATTGTGCGGGGGATCCGATTATGGCTACACCTTC; CDR3 protein: CASSLLCGGSDYGYTF